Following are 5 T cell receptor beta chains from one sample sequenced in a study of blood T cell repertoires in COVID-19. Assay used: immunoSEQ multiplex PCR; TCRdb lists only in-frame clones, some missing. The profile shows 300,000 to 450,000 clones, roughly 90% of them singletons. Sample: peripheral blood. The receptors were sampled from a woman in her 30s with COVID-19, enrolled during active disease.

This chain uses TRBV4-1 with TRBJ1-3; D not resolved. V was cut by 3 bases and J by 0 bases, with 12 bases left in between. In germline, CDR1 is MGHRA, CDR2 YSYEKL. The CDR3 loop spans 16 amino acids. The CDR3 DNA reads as TGCGCCAGCAGCCAGTGGGAAGGAGGCTCTGGAAACACCATATATTTT. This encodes CASSQWEGGSGNTIYF.

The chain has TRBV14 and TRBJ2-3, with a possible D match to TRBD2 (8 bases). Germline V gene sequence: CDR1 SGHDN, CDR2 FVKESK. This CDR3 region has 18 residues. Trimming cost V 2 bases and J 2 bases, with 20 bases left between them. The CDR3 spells CASSQLGRGPESTDTQYF. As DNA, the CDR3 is TGTGCCAGCAGCCAACTCGGGAGGGGGCCGGAGTCCACAGATACGCAGTATTTT.

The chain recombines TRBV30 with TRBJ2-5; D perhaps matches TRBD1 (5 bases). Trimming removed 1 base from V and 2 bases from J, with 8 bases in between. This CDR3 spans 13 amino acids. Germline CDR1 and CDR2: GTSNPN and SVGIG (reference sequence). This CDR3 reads CAWSGDRQETQYF. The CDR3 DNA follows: TGTGCCTGGAGTGGTGACAGACAAGAGACCCAGTACTTC.

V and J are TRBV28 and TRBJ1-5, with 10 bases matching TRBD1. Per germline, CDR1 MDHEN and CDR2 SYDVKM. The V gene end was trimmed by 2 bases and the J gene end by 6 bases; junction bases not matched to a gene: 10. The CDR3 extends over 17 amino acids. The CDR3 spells CASSLGTGDAGGQPQHF. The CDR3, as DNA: TGTGCCAGCAGTTTAGGGACAGGGGATGCGGGTGGTCAGCCCCAGCATTTT.

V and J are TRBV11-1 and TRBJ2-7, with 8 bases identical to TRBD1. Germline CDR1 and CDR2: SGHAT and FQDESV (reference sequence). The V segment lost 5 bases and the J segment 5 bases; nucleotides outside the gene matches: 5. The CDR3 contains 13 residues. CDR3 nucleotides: TGTGCCAGCAGCCATACAGGGGGGCACGAGCAGTACTTC. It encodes CASSHTGGHEQYF.